This TCR beta chain was retrieved from a study of T cell responses to AZD1222 COVID-19 vaccine. Broader study findings: Nearly half of the spike-specific TCRs reportedly recognize variant regions that carry no mutations. A mostly white British donor set with more females was recruited, and clonal diversity was possibly underestimated. All repertoire sampling was performed exclusively after the peak T cell response.

This CDR3 has 16 residues. The V gene end was trimmed by 8 bases and the J gene end by 4 bases; junction bases not matched to a gene: 15. Germline V gives CDR1 KGHSH, CDR2 LQKENI. Some clones are missing from TCRdb's copy, which holds only in-frame ones; the method was immunoSEQ multiplex PCR. This table holds 200,000 or so clones, approximately 94% found once. In regard to this clone: No antigen is known for it.

The receptor was derived from an adult in good health. Sample: peripheral blood, taken on day 0 of MenACWY control vaccination. The chain carries TRBV18 and TRBJ1-1, with 8 nucleotides matching TRBD1. CDR3 protein: CASTMDRVVKPTEAFF. CDR3 DNA: TGTGCCAGCACCATGGACAGGGTTGTTAAACCCACTGAAGCTTTCTTT.